This record looks at one T cell receptor (beta chain) sequence and its context. The protocol was immunoSEQ multiplex PCR, while the TCRdb copy is restricted to in-frame clones and leaves out a portion. The sample holds 71,000 or so clones; roughly four fifths are singletons and the top ten take under 30%. The data originate from a study of blood T cell repertoires in COVID-19. This TCR derives from a man aged 70 or older with acute or convalescent COVID-19. The source material was peripheral blood.

CDR3 DNA: TGTGCCATCACGGCCGGGATAGCAGTTGGGGCCAACGTCCTGACTTTC. Its translation is CAITAGIAVGANVLTF. The rearrangement joins TRBV10-3 to TRBJ2-6; TRBD2 is a possible D gene (5 bases). The CDR3 has 16 residues. Per germline, CDR1 ENHRY and CDR2 SYGVKD. V lost 7 bases and J 3 bases, leaving 16 bases between the germline ends.